The 8 T cell receptor beta chains listed next were all sequenced from one sample in a study of control samples from healthy donors and cancer patients. The assay was immunoSEQ multiplex PCR, and TCRdb's table has in-frame clones only and misses some. This repertoire shows 150,000 or so clones, roughly 92% found once; its top ten account for roughly 6%. Sequenced material: blood. The receptors here all came from a man aged 18 to 30 in good health.

This chain uses TRBV7-6 with TRBJ2-1; 11 bases agree with TRBD2. Germline-derived CDR1 and CDR2 are SGHVS and FNYEAQ. The CDR3 length is 15 residues. The J segment lost 4 bases and the V segment lost 3 bases, leaving 2 bases of the junction unmatched. CDR3 nucleotide sequence: TGTGCCAGCAGCTTGACTAGCGGGAAATACAATGAGCAGTTCTTC. Protein: CASSLTSGKYNEQFF.

This chain connects TRBV7-9 to TRBJ2-1; D is possibly TRBD1 or TRBD2 (5 bases each). The CDR3 contains 16 residues. Trimming removed 3 bases from V and 0 bases from J, with 12 bases in between. Per germline, CDR1 SEHNR and CDR2 FQNEAQ (reference sequence). This CDR3 reads CASSFRGNFSYNEQFF. The CDR3 DNA is TGTGCCAGCAGCTTCCGGGGCAACTTCTCCTACAATGAGCAGTTCTTC.

The gene calls are TRBV18 and TRBJ2-1; D perhaps matches TRBD2 (7 bases). Per the germline V gene, CDR1 is KGHSH and CDR2 is LQKENI. Between the trimmed V and J ends, which lost 4 bases and 6 bases, there was a span of 16 bases. The CDR3 contains 15 residues. CDR3 sequence (DNA): TGTGCCAGCTCACGAAGCGCGGGGGCCCTCAATGAGCAGTTCTTC. This translates into CASSRSAGALNEQFF.

J is TRBJ2-7 and V is TRBV6-6; a weak D match, TRBD1 (6 bases). This CDR3 has 15 residues. The germline V gene encodes CDR1 MNHNY and CDR2 SVGAGI (reference sequence). Deletions cut 3 bases from V and 1 base from J, with 13 bases between. The CDR3 DNA follows: TGTGCCAGCAGTTATTCCGGGACACTGTCCTACGAGCAGTACTTC. It specifies CASSYSGTLSYEQYF.

V and J are TRBV3-1 (or the pseudogene TRBV3-2) and TRBJ1-4, with D unresolved. Germline CDR1 is LGHDT and CDR2 is YNNKEL (reference sequence). V lost 3 bases and J 8 bases, leaving 7 bases between the germline ends. The CDR3 spans 12 residues. The CDR3 sequence: CASSQAGEKLFF. The CDR3 nucleotides are TGTGCCAGCAGCCAGGCCGGAGAAAAACTGTTTTTT.

The chain links TRBV4-1 to TRBJ2-7, with 10 nucleotides matching TRBD2. CDR1 MGHRA and CDR2 YSYEKL come from the germline V gene. There are 15 residues in the CDR3. V dropped 1 base and J dropped 1; count of bases not matched to a gene: 1. Written as DNA, the CDR3 is TGCGCCAGCAGCCAAGGGGGACTAGCGTCCTACGAGCAGTACTTC. It yields the protein CASSQGGLASYEQYF.

V gene TRBV7-7 combines with J gene TRBJ2-5; the D call may be TRBD1 or TRBD2 (5 bases each). This CDR3 comprises 16 residues. In germline, CDR1 is SSHAT, CDR2 FNYEAQ (reference sequence). Between the trimmed V and J ends, which lost 1 base and 5 bases, there was a span of 17 bases. In nucleotides, the CDR3 is TGTGCCAGCAGCTTAGGCCCCCCGGGGCTGGGGGAGACCCAGTACTTC. This gives the protein CASSLGPPGLGETQYF.

The J gene is TRBJ1-2, the V gene TRBV6-6; D unresolved. V lost 0 bases and J lost 8, with 13 bases in between. CDR3 length: 14 residues. Germline V CDR1 and CDR2: MNHNY, SVGAGI (reference sequence). This CDR3 is CASSYSISGEGYTF. Here the CDR3 DNA reads TGTGCCAGCAGTTACTCGATATCCGGGGAGGGCTACACCTTC.